One and the same sample provided the 11 T cell receptor beta chains below, sequenced in a study of T cells in Graves' hyperthyroidism and ophthalmopathy. There were TCR beta CDR3 regions amplified from RNA transcripts. An initial round of RT-PCR targeting the TCR CDR3 relied on the HTBI primer set. MiXCR, applied by TCRdb to the multiplex PCR reads, yields one record per CDR3 protein. The sample lists approximately 640,000 distinct CDR3 sequences, around 15% occurring once. What was sequenced was blood. The receptors derive from a woman in her twenties or thirties with Graves' hyperthyroidism.

This clonotype appeared a few times. This chain connects TRBV29-1 to TRBJ2-2, with D possibly TRBD1 on 5 matching bases. Germline V gene sequence: CDR1 SQVTM, CDR2 ANQGSEA. The V gene lost 4 bases and the J gene lost 3 bases, with 9 bases spanning the gap. CDR3 length equals 13 residues. CDR3 sequence (DNA): TGCAGCGTTGGTGACAGATACACCGGGGAGCTGTTTTTT. This codes for CSVGDRYTGELFF.

This clonotype came up many times. This rearrangement joins TRBV5-1 to TRBJ2-1; TRBD2 matches 10 bases. V was clipped by 3 bases and J by 4 bases; unmatched bases: 10. Germline V CDR1 and CDR2: SGHRS, YFSETQ. The CDR3 is 17 residues long. CDR3 DNA sequence: TGCGCCAGCAGCTCCGGGACCGGGACTAGCGTATACAATGAGCAGTTCTTC. Its translation: CASSSGTGTSVYNEQFF.

The chain combines TRBV4-1 with TRBJ2-1; D perhaps matches TRBD2 (6 bases). CDR3 length equals 14 residues. Trimming removed 7 bases at V and 8 bases at J, with 18 bases between. Looked up from germline, CDR1 is MGHRA and CDR2 is YSYEKL. The CDR3 loop is CASKRETLWDEQFF. CDR3 in DNA: TGCGCCAGCAAACGGGAGACCCTTTGGGATGAGCAGTTCTTC.

This clonotype showed up just a few times. The J gene is TRBJ1-5, the V gene TRBV18; D perhaps matches TRBD1 (6 bases). Trimming pared 2 bases from V and 4 bases from J, leaving 15 bases between. CDR1 and CDR2 from the germline V gene are KGHSH and LQKENI. The CDR3 sequence is 16 residues long. For the CDR3, the DNA is TGTGCCAGCTCACCAGGAAACAGGGCCGTTAATCAGCCCCAGCATTTT. This encodes CASSPGNRAVNQPQHF.

As concerns this clonotype: A read error may account for a junction end that differs from germline. The gene calls are TRBV6-1 and TRBJ1-3, with a possible D match to TRBD1 (6 bases). Germline-derived CDR1 and CDR2 are MNHNS and SASEGT. This CDR3 has 16 amino acids. This CDR3 reads CASSKNGQHSRNTIYF. The CDR3 bases are TGTGCCAGCAGCAAAAATGGACAGCACTCTCGAAACACCATATATTTT.

There are many counts of this clonotype. A junction boundary mismatches the germline segment, possibly from a read error. The chain combines TRBV30 with TRBJ2-4; D is unclear. The CDR3 contains 13 residues. Germline loops: CDR1 GTSNPN, CDR2 SVGIG (reference sequence). The CDR3 reads CAWNAANGIIPYF. DNA for the CDR3: TGTGCCTGGAACGCTGCGAATGGTATCATTCCGTACTTC.

The chain uses TRBV28 and TRBJ1-1; D possibly corresponds to TRBD1 (6 bases). From germline, CDR1 is MDHEN and CDR2 SYDVKM. There are 13 residues in the CDR3. The germline V and J ends were trimmed by 10 bases and 8 bases, with 20 bases remaining between them. DNA of the CDR3: TGTGCCACCGGCTCCCCCCCACAGGGAGAAGCTTTCTTT. Protein product: CATGSPPQGEAFF. Drawing the rest from reference TRBV28 and TRBJ1-1, the complete variable domain is DVKVTQSSRYLVKRTGEKVFLECVQDMDHENMFWYRQDPGLGLRLIYFSYDVKMKEKGDIPEGYSVSREKKERFSLILESASTNQTSMYLCATGSPPQGEAFFGQGTRLTVV.

Comments on this clonotype: A much bigger clone sits one base away, suggesting this may be a read error. The chain has TRBV20-1 and TRBJ2-5, with 9 bases aligning to TRBD2. The germline gives CDR1 DFQATT, CDR2 SNEGSKA (reference sequence). The CDR3 contains 14 residues. The CDR3, as DNA: TGCAGTGCTAGCGCGCTAGCGGGAAAAGAGGCCCAGTACTTC. This sequence encodes CSASALAGKEAQYF.

This clonotype was seen more than once but under ten times. This chain uses TRBV11-2 with TRBJ1-5; TRBD1 agrees at 9 bases. The junction had 6 bases not matched to a gene; V was cut back by 5 bases and J by 10 bases. The CDR3 length is 13 residues. Germline CDR1 reads SGHAT; CDR2 reads FQNNGV. CDR3 bases: TGTGCCAGCAGCCAGGACAGGGGAAGACCCCAGCATTTT. This encodes CASSQDRGRPQHF.

This clonotype was observed at least ten times. V usage is TRBV20-1 and J usage is TRBJ2-7; unclear D gene. The CDR3 extends over 12 amino acids. Trimming removed 3 bases from V and 6 bases from J, with 12 bases in between. Germline CDR1 DFQATT, CDR2 SNEGSKA (reference sequence). CDR3 nucleotide sequence: TGCAGTGCTAGTTTGTCGGTCTCCGAGCAGTACTTC. Translation gives CSASLSVSEQYF.

About this clonotype: A much more abundant neighbour one base away suggests this may be a read error. The V and J genes are TRBV28 and TRBJ2-4, with 7 bases aligning to TRBD2. The CDR3 has 17 residues. Germline V gene sequence: CDR1 MDHEN, CDR2 SYDVKM. V lost 1 base to trimming and J lost 1 base; unmatched junction nucleotides: 7. The CDR3 DNA reads as TGTGCCAGCAGTTTATCTCTAGCGGTCCGGGCCAAAAACATTCAGTACTTC. It specifies CASSLSLAVRAKNIQYF. The whole variable domain, filled in from reference TRBV28 and TRBJ2-4, reads DVKVTQSSRYLVKRTGEKVFLECVQDMDHENMFWYRQDPGLGLRLIYFSYDVKMKEKGDIPEGYSVSREKKERFSLILESASTNQTSMYLCASSLSLAVRAKNIQYFGAGTRLSVL.